These 25 T cell receptor beta chains were all obtained from the same sample, sequenced in a study of cytomegalovirus exposure and HLA in healthy donors. This PCR relied on a set of 60 Vbeta primers and 13 Jbeta primers. Repertoires were generated with immunoSEQ multiplex PCR, while TCRdb's copy carries only in-frame clones and drops some. The data contain 130,000 to 150,000 clones, 60% to 85% of them singletons. What was sequenced was PBMCs. These receptors all stem from a woman in her forties in good health and CMV-seropositive.

This chain joins TRBV4-1 and TRBJ1-2, with D perhaps TRBD1 (5 bases). Trimming took 1 base from V and 0 from J, leaving 9 bases between them. This CDR3 is 15 amino acids long. The V gene's germline CDR1 is MGHRA and CDR2 YSYEKL. The CDR3 here is CASSQGTGANYGYTF. The DNA of the CDR3 is TGCGCCAGCAGCCAAGGAACAGGCGCTAACTATGGCTACACCTTC.

The chain carries TRBV18 and TRBJ2-7; 8 bases align to TRBD2. J was trimmed by 7 bases and V by 2 bases; bases with no gene match: 7. The CDR3 runs 14 residues. In germline, CDR1 is KGHSH, CDR2 LQKENI. The CDR3 DNA sequence: TGTGCCAGCTCACCATCCAGCGGGGGATCGGAGCAGTACTTC. Its protein is CASSPSSGGSEQYF. The full variable domain, completed using reference TRBV18 and TRBJ2-7, is NAGVMQNPRHLVRRRGQEARLRCSPMKGHSHVYWYRQLPEEGLKFMVYLQKENIIDESGMPKERFSAEFPKEGPSILRIQQVVRGDSAAYFCASSPSSGGSEQYFGPGTRLTVT.

The chain links TRBV5-1 to TRBJ1-2; D may be TRBD1 (5 bases). V was trimmed by 4 bases and J by 7 bases, leaving 14 bases between them. The V gene's germline CDR1 is SGHRS and CDR2 YFSETQ. This CDR3 has 13 residues. Here the CDR3 reads CASSGWGDFGYTF. As DNA, the CDR3 is TGCGCCAGCAGCGGATGGGGGGATTTTGGCTACACCTTC.

The chain carries TRBV2 and TRBJ1-4; no clear D gene. CDR3 size: 12 residues. The V gene lost 6 bases and the J gene lost 7 bases, with 9 bases spanning the gap. Germline CDR1 and CDR2: SNHLY and FYNNEI. The CDR3 reads CASRYSTEKLFF. In DNA, the CDR3 is TGTGCCAGCAGGTACAGTACTGAAAAACTGTTTTTT.

The chain combines TRBV15 with TRBJ1-5, with a tentative D call TRBD1 (5 bases). This CDR3 comprises 20 residues. V lost 0 bases and J 6 bases, leaving 27 bases between the germline ends. Germline V gene data show CDR1 as LNHNV and CDR2 as YYDKDF (reference sequence). DNA for the CDR3: TGTGCCACCAGCAGAGATTTGGAGGGCCCCCGTCAGGGTTGGAGTCAGCCCCAGCATTTT. Translating it yields CATSRDLEGPRQGWSQPQHF.

The chain links TRBV7-3 to TRBJ2-3; D gene ambiguous. With 1 base removed from V and 6 bases from J, the gap between germline ends came to 11 bases. The CDR3 covers 14 residues. Germline CDR1 SGHTA, CDR2 FQGTGA. CDR3 sequence: CASSLMGTWDTQYF. For the CDR3, the DNA is TGTGCCAGCAGCTTAATGGGCACCTGGGATACGCAGTATTTT.

This clone was counted a few times. The chain couples TRBV7-6 to TRBJ2-1; D may be TRBD1 (5 bases). The germline V gene has CDR1 SGHVS and CDR2 FNYEAQ. The CDR3 has 16 amino acids. V was shortened by 0 bases and J by 8 bases, with 17 bases between the two germline ends. CDR3 bases: TGTGCCAGCAGCTTAGCGCTAGACAGCCAGTGGGATGAGCAGTTCTTC. As protein: CASSLALDSQWDEQFF.

As regards this clone: The junction and the germline gene differ at one end; a read error may be behind it. This chain links TRBV7-9 with TRBJ2-1; the match to TRBD2 covers 9 bases. This CDR3 comprises 17 residues. The V gene's germline CDR1 is SEHNR and CDR2 FQNEAQ (reference sequence). In DNA form, the CDR3 reads TGTTCCAGCAGCTTATGGGCGGGGGGGCCAGAGGGCAATGAGCAGTTCTTC. This codes for CSSSLWAGGPEGNEQFF.

V is TRBV6-5 and J is TRBJ2-1, with 9 bases identical to TRBD2. From germline, CDR1 is MNHEY and CDR2 SVGAGI. V was clipped by 11 bases and J by 9 bases; unmatched bases: 11. The length of the CDR3 is 13 residues. The CDR3 DNA reads as TGTGCCGCCGGGCTAGCGGGGAGAGGTGAGCAGTTCTTC. Its translation: CAAGLAGRGEQFF.

The chain has TRBV19 and TRBJ1-1; D may be TRBD1 (6 bases). Per germline, CDR1 LNHDA and CDR2 SQIVND (reference sequence). The ends were cut back, 5 bases at V and 2 bases at J, with 15 bases in the middle. The CDR3 has 15 residues. Here the CDR3 reads CASSPLDRPNTEAFF. CDR3 DNA sequence: TGTGCCAGTAGTCCGTTGGACAGACCCAACACTGAAGCTTTCTTT.

In its sample, this clone was seen a few times. V and J are TRBV20-1 and TRBJ1-1; D gene unclear. CDR1 and CDR2 (germline): DFQATT, SNEGSKA (reference sequence). Trimming cost V 5 bases and J 1 base, with 5 bases left between them. The CDR3 consists of 11 residues. This CDR3 is CSAPGNTEAFF. The CDR3 bases are TGCAGTGCTCCCGGGAACACTGAAGCTTTCTTT.

Worth noting for this clone: Other DNA sequences from this sample encode an identical CDR3 as well. V gene TRBV4-2 combines with J gene TRBJ2-5; D unresolved. V lost 1 base, J lost 4 bases, and 7 bases lay in between. CDR1 and CDR2 from the germline V gene are LGHNA and YNFKEQ. This CDR3 has 13 amino acids. CDR3 residues: CASSQGLSETQYF. The CDR3 nucleotides read TGTGCCAGCAGCCAAGGTTTATCAGAGACCCAGTACTTC.

V and J are TRBV4-2 and TRBJ2-2; 7 bases line up with TRBD1. The CDR3 sequence is 15 residues long. The germline V gene has CDR1 LGHNA and CDR2 YNFKEQ. With V trimmed by 2 bases and J by 1 base, 1 base remained unmatched. The CDR3 region has the DNA TGTGCCAGCAGCCAACGGACAGGGAACACCGGGGAGCTGTTTTTT. Translation: CASSQRTGNTGELFF.

To note about this clone: Other DNA sequences from this sample encode an identical CDR3 as well. V gene TRBV27 combines with J gene TRBJ2-3; 8 bases align to TRBD2. The length of the CDR3 is 14 residues. The germline V gene has CDR1 MNHEY and CDR2 SMNVEV (reference sequence). Trimming at V came to 6 bases and at J to 6 bases, leaving 8 bases not matched to a gene. DNA of the CDR3: TGTGCCAGCAGGATAGCGGGGAGCTCTGATACGCAGTATTTT. This gives the protein CASRIAGSSDTQYF.

The V and J genes are TRBV5-1 and TRBJ1-6, with D possibly being TRBD1 (6 bases). The CDR3 runs to 15 residues. V was cut by 0 bases and J by 9 bases, with 13 bases left in between. Looked up from germline, CDR1 is SGHRS and CDR2 is YFSETQ. In DNA form, the CDR3 reads TGCGCCAGCAGCTTGGTCGCAGGGGTGGGTTCACCCCTCCACTTT. Translating it yields CASSLVAGVGSPLHF. The full variable domain, rest sourced from reference TRBV5-1 and TRBJ1-6, is KAGVTQTPRYLIKTRGQQVTLSCSPISGHRSVSWYQQTPGQGLQFLFEYFSETQRNKGNFPGRFSGRQFSNSRSEMNVSTLELGDSALYLCASSLVAGVGSPLHFGNGTRLTVT.

This chain links TRBV28 with TRBJ1-2, with no clear D. Germline assignment: CDR1 MDHEN and CDR2 SYDVKM. The CDR3 is made up of 14 amino acids. The V and J ends lost 3 bases and 0 bases respectively, with 8 bases between them. The CDR3 DNA reads as TGTGCCAGCAGTTTTTCTACAGCTAACTATGGCTACACCTTC. It is translated as CASSFSTANYGYTF.

This chain links TRBV6-1 with TRBJ1-2, with a weak D call TRBD1 (6 bases). V was pared by 7 bases and J by 4 bases, with 10 bases between. CDR3 length: 12 amino acids. Germline loops: CDR1 MNHNS, CDR2 SASEGT. The CDR3: CASKDSIYGYTF. CDR3 in DNA: TGTGCCAGCAAGGACAGTATCTATGGCTACACCTTC.

The chain recombines TRBV12-1 with TRBJ1-2; TRBD1, as called in the table, went unchecked against the DNA. TRBV12-1 is a pseudogene. This CDR3 spans 14 amino acids. DNA for the CDR3: TGTGCCAGCAGCATGAACAGAGCTAACTATGGCTACACCTTC. Amino acid sequence: CASSMNRANYGYTF.

The chain employs TRBV2 and TRBJ1-2, with no clear D. Trimming removed 2 bases at V and 0 bases at J, with 13 bases between. This CDR3 region has 16 residues. The germline V gene has CDR1 SNHLY and CDR2 FYNNEI. The CDR3 here is CASSETERKANYGYTF. CDR3 DNA sequence: TGTGCCAGCAGTGAAACAGAACGAAAAGCTAACTATGGCTACACCTTC. Full variable domain (rest looked up from reference TRBV2 and TRBJ1-2): EPEVTQTPSHQVTQMGQEVILRCVPISNHLYFYWYRQILGQKVEFLVSFYNNEISEKSEIFDDQFSVERPDGSNFTLKIRSTKLEDSAMYFCASSETERKANYGYTFGSGTRLTVV.

Concerning this clone: The sample contains more than one DNA sequence encoding this CDR3. The chain joins TRBV2 to TRBJ2-7, with D possibly TRBD2 on 6 matching bases. The V gene lost 11 bases and the J gene lost 2 bases, with 13 bases spanning the gap. Germline V CDR1 and CDR2: SNHLY, FYNNEI. This CDR3 has 12 amino acids. The CDR3: CAGGGLAYEQYF. The CDR3 bases are TGTGCCGGGGGAGGACTGGCCTACGAGCAGTACTTC.

This clone was counted only a few times. This rearrangement joins TRBV5-1 to TRBJ1-5; TRBD1 might be the D (6 bases). This CDR3 spans 15 amino acids. From germline, CDR1 is SGHRS and CDR2 YFSETQ. V shed 4 bases and J shed 2 bases, with 13 bases lying between them. CDR3 in amino acids: CASSLTGLGNQPQHF. DNA of the CDR3: TGCGCCAGCAGCCTCACAGGGTTAGGCAATCAGCCCCAGCATTTT. Variable domain in full (rest from reference TRBV5-1 and TRBJ1-5): KAGVTQTPRYLIKTRGQQVTLSCSPISGHRSVSWYQQTPGQGLQFLFEYFSETQRNKGNFPGRFSGRQFSNSRSEMNVSTLELGDSALYLCASSLTGLGNQPQHFGDGTRLSIL.

This chain uses TRBV30 with TRBJ2-5; D unclear. The CDR3 sequence is 13 residues long. CDR1 is GTSNPN, CDR2 SVGIG, per germline (reference sequence). V shed 7 bases and J shed 5 bases, with 17 bases lying between them. CDR3 region: CASEENYGETQYF. The DNA for the CDR3 is TGTGCCTCCGAGGAGAACTACGGGGAGACCCAGTACTTC.

The V gene is TRBV27, the J gene TRBJ2-3; 8 bases match TRBD2. After removal of 4 bases from V and 1 base from J, the junction contained 4 bases not matched to a gene. The CDR3 spans 15 residues. Germline assignment: CDR1 MNHEY and CDR2 SMNVEV (reference sequence). This chain's CDR3 is CASSSGGHGTDTQYF. In nucleotides, the CDR3 is TGTGCCAGCAGTTCGGGGGGGCACGGCACAGATACGCAGTATTTT.

V is TRBV5-4 and J is TRBJ2-3; D remains ambiguous. V dropped 5 bases and J dropped 1 base, with 14 bases sitting between them. The CDR3 loop spans 15 amino acids. CDR1 SGHNT and CDR2 YYREEE come from the germline V gene (reference sequence). CDR3 residues: CASRSTILGTDTQYF. In DNA form, the CDR3 reads TGTGCCAGCAGATCTACTATTTTAGGCACAGATACGCAGTATTTT.

The genes are TRBV18 and TRBJ1-1, with 7 bases that match TRBD1. This CDR3 is 13 amino acids long. Looked up from germline, CDR1 is KGHSH and CDR2 is LQKENI. J lost 7 bases, V lost 2 bases, and 4 bases had no gene match. CDR3 residues: CASSPSTGFEAFF. CDR3 nucleotides: TGTGCCAGCTCACCATCGACAGGGTTTGAAGCTTTCTTT. The complete variable domain, with remaining parts taken from reference TRBV18 and TRBJ1-1, reads NAGVMQNPRHLVRRRGQEARLRCSPMKGHSHVYWYRQLPEEGLKFMVYLQKENIIDESGMPKERFSAEFPKEGPSILRIQQVVRGDSAAYFCASSPSTGFEAFFGQGTRLTVV.